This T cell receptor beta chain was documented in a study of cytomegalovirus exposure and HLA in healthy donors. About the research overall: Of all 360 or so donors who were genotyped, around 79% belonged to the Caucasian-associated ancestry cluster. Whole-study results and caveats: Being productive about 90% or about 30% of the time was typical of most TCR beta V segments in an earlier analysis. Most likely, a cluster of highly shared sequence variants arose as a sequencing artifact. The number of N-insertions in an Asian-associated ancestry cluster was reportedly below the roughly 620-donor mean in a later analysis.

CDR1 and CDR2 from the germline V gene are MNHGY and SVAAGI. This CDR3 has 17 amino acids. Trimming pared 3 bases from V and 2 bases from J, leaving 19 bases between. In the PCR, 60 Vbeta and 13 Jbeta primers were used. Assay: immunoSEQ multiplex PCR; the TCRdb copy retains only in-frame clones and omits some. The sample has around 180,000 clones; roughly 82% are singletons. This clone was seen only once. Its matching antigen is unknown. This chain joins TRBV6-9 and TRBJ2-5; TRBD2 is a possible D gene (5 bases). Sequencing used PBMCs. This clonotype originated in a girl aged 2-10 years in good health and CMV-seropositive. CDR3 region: CASSYTHKRVRQETQYF. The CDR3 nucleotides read TGTGCCAGCAGTTACACTCACAAGAGGGTGCGGCAAGAGACCCAGTACTTC.